A single TCR beta chain is shown here with its context. Its antigen remains unidentified. The CDR3 is 14 residues long. Germline CDR1 and CDR2: SGHNT and YENEEA. Trimming took off 1 base at V and 4 bases at J, with 7 bases between the two ends. These data come from a study of cytomegalovirus exposure and HLA in healthy donors. Study as a whole: Ancestry clustering placed about 80% of approximately 370 genotyped donors in the Caucasian-associated cluster. Study outcomes and limitations: In an earlier analysis, most TCR beta V segments were productive about 87% or about 30% of the time. Based on reports, TCR beta sequences accurately predicted HLA-A and HLA-B alleles for most subjects. CMV serostatus stood as the only immune exposure information on hand.

The PCR ran on 60 Vbeta and 13 Jbeta primers. Measured with immunoSEQ multiplex PCR; TCRdb has only the in-frame clones, and not every one. The sample includes 150,000 to 200,000 clones, 60% to 85% of them seen just once. The source of this sequence is a girl aged 10-17 years in good health and CMV-seropositive. Sequenced sample: PBMCs. The chain has TRBV11-3 and TRBJ2-2; D unclear. This CDR3 reads CASSLVLTTGELFF. For the CDR3, the DNA is TGTGCCAGCAGCTTAGTACTAACCACCGGGGAGCTGTTTTTT.